A single sample is the source of the 30 T cell receptor beta chains below, sequenced in a study of shared clonotypes between healthy human individuals. Profiling relied on immunoSEQ multiplex PCR, and the TCRdb table lists in-frame clones only, not all of them. There are about half a million clones in the sample; 81% occur only once, and roughly 13% lies in the top ten. Sequenced input: PBMCs. These receptors originate from a woman aged 40 to 50 in good health. Some clones in this sample may be carry-over from other donors' samples.

This clone was seen repeatedly, ten times or more. This chain connects TRBV18 to TRBJ2-3; D gene unclear. Germline CDR1 reads KGHSH; CDR2 reads LQKENI. V was clipped by 2 bases and J by 2 bases, with 11 bases between them. The CDR3 consists of 15 residues. DNA of the CDR3: TGTGCCAGCTCACCAATCGTACACACCACAGATACGCAGTATTTT. It codes for CASSPIVHTTDTQYF.

J is TRBJ2-5 and V is TRBV28; TRBD2 matches 8 bases. V dropped 6 bases and J dropped 2; count of bases not matched to a gene: 11. The CDR3 contains 16 residues. Germline CDR1 reads MDHEN; CDR2 reads SYDVKM. The CDR3 nucleotides read TGTGCCAGCAGGATCGGGAGGGCCCGGGGACAAGAGACCCAGTACTTC. Its protein is CASRIGRARGQETQYF.

This chain joins TRBV19 and TRBJ2-7; 9 bases align to TRBD2. Per the germline V gene, CDR1 is LNHDA and CDR2 is SQIVND (reference sequence). J lost 4 bases, V lost 3 bases, and 7 bases had no gene match. The CDR3 spans 15 residues. CDR3 DNA: TGTGCCAGTAGTATCCGTAGCGGGAGTTTATACGAGCAGTACTTC. Encoded protein: CASSIRSGSLYEQYF.

On this clone itself: With only one base between it and a far larger clone, this is likely a read error. The chain employs TRBV7-9 and TRBJ1-5; 11 nucleotides align to TRBD1. Germline V gene data show CDR1 as SEHNR and CDR2 as FQNEAQ (reference sequence). The J segment lost 9 bases and the V segment lost 5 bases, leaving 9 bases of the junction unmatched. This CDR3 is built from 15 residues. This CDR3 is CASSPGTGGYRPQHF. The CDR3 DNA reads TGTGCCAGCAGCCCCGGGACAGGGGGTTATCGGCCCCAGCATTTT.

The V gene is TRBV28, the J gene TRBJ2-5, with TRBD2 as a possible D gene (6 bases). V was cut by 5 bases and J by 5 bases, with 12 bases left in between. CDR3 size: 13 residues. Germline V gene lookup returns CDR1 MDHEN and CDR2 SYDVKM. The CDR3 DNA reads as TGTGCCAGCAGTAGAGGAGGGCCTGAGACCCAGTACTTC. Protein: CASSRGGPETQYF.

Of note for this clone: This likely came from a read error, as a far larger clone is one base away. Other DNA sequences in the sample encode the same CDR3. This chain uses TRBV30 with TRBJ2-7, with no clear D. There are 12 residues in the CDR3. Germline lookup yields CDR1 GTSNPN and CDR2 SVGIG (reference sequence). CDR3 in amino acids: CAWSASVGEQYF. DNA for the CDR3: TGTGCATGGAGTGCTTCGGTAGGTGAGCAGTACTTC.

The V gene is TRBV27, the J gene TRBJ2-7, with 11 nucleotides matching TRBD2. This CDR3 region has 14 residues. The germline gives CDR1 MNHEY, CDR2 SMNVEV (reference sequence). The V gene end was trimmed by 8 bases and the J gene end by 7 bases; junction bases not matched to a gene: 10. CDR3 bases: TGTGCCAGCCAAGGTGTAGCGGGAGGGCGGGAGCAGTACTTC. Its protein product is CASQGVAGGREQYF.

This clone was seen a handful of times. The sample has other DNA sequences that encode this CDR3 too. The V call is TRBV10-3, the J call TRBJ1-5; D ambiguous. Trimming took 0 bases from V and 2 from J, leaving 8 bases between them. The CDR3 spans 15 residues. Germline assignment: CDR1 ENHRY and CDR2 SYGVKD. The CDR3 DNA is TGTGCCATCAGTGAGTCAAGGGCGGGCAATCAGCCCCAGCATTTT. Its protein is CAISESRAGNQPQHF.

In regard to this clone: This may be a read error, as it is one base from a much larger clone. V usage is TRBV25-1 and J usage is TRBJ2-1; 10 positions agree with TRBD2. The CDR3 runs 15 residues. V lost 5 bases, J lost 3 bases, and 4 bases stayed unmatched. Germline V gene sequence: CDR1 MGHDK, CDR2 SYGVNS. CDR3 amino acids: CASSTRTSGYNEQFF. DNA for the CDR3: TGTGCCAGCAGTACCCGGACTAGCGGCTACAATGAGCAGTTCTTC.

The rearrangement links TRBV5-1 to TRBJ2-2, with TRBD2 matching 7 bases. V was pared by 0 bases and J by 4 bases, with 6 bases of the junction left unmatched. The CDR3 runs to 16 residues. The germline V gene encodes CDR1 SGHRS and CDR2 YFSETQ. This CDR3 is CASSLAVGRRTGELFF. CDR3 coding DNA: TGCGCCAGCAGCTTGGCCGTCGGGAGGCGCACCGGGGAGCTGTTTTTT. Variable domain in full (rest from reference TRBV5-1 and TRBJ2-2): KAGVTQTPRYLIKTRGQQVTLSCSPISGHRSVSWYQQTPGQGLQFLFEYFSETQRNKGNFPGRFSGRQFSNSRSEMNVSTLELGDSALYLCASSLAVGRRTGELFFGEGSRLTVL.

J is TRBJ2-2 and V is TRBV11-3; TRBD2 matches at 9 bases. From germline, CDR1 is SGHNT and CDR2 YENEEA. Unmatched junction bases numbered 5, after V lost 1 base and J lost 8 bases. The CDR3 spans 15 residues. CDR3 DNA: TGTGCCAGCAGCTTAGGAGCGGGAGGTGGTGGGGAGCTGTTTTTT. Protein sequence: CASSLGAGGGGELFF.

Concerning this clone itself: A far larger clone is one base from this, pointing to a likely read error. This chain uses TRBV4-1 with TRBJ2-1, with 9 nucleotides matching TRBD2. The V gene's germline CDR1 is MGHRA and CDR2 YSYEKL. The CDR3 loop spans 16 amino acids. CDR3 residues: CANSQETSGSYNEQFF. The DNA of the CDR3 is TGCGCCAACAGCCAAGAGACTAGCGGCTCCTACAATGAGCAGTTCTTC.

The rearrangement uses TRBV25-1 and TRBJ2-5, with unresolved D. The CDR3 is made up of 16 amino acids. CDR1 is MGHDK and CDR2 is SYGVNS in the germline V gene. Trimming shortened V by 0 bases and J by 3 bases, and 14 bases separated the two germline ends. CDR3 amino acids: CASSEYRGVPKETQYF. Written as DNA, the CDR3 is TGTGCCAGCAGTGAATACCGTGGGGTTCCGAAAGAGACCCAGTACTTC.

This chain links TRBV6-5 with TRBJ2-7; D unclear. The CDR3 is made up of 13 amino acids. The germline CDR1 and CDR2 sequences are MNHEY and SVGAGI. Trimming took 2 bases from V and 0 from J, leaving 5 bases between them. This CDR3 reads CASSYSYSYEQYF. The CDR3 nucleotides read TGTGCCAGCAGTTACAGCTACTCCTACGAGCAGTACTTC.

The rearrangement links TRBV19 to TRBJ1-1; D may be TRBD1 (5 bases). Germline values: CDR1 LNHDA, CDR2 SQIVND (reference sequence). The ends were cut back, 8 bases at V and 3 bases at J, with 10 bases in the middle. The CDR3 consists of 12 residues. CDR3 coding DNA: TGTGCCAGTCGGGGGAAATACACTGAAGCTTTCTTT. As protein: CASRGKYTEAFF.

V is TRBV27 and J is TRBJ2-7, with 8 bases aligning to TRBD2. Trimming removed 6 bases from V and 6 bases from J; junction bases left unmatched: 10. Germline V lookup: CDR1 MNHEY, CDR2 SMNVEV (reference sequence). The CDR3 consists of 14 residues. The CDR3 nucleotides are TGTGCCAGCAGACAAGCGGGAGATCGCCCCGAGCAGTACTTC. Residues: CASRQAGDRPEQYF.

The chain carries TRBV5-1 and TRBJ2-5, with D unresolved. The germline CDR1 and CDR2 sequences are SGHRS and YFSETQ. The CDR3 loop spans 14 amino acids. V lost 4 bases and J 5 bases, leaving 15 bases between the germline ends. The CDR3 DNA reads as TGCGCCAGCAGCCCCTGGTGGCAGGAGGAGACCCAGTACTTC. Translating it yields CASSPWWQEETQYF.

The chain employs TRBV5-1 and TRBJ2-1; TRBD2 agrees at 8 bases. Germline assignment: CDR1 SGHRS and CDR2 YFSETQ. The CDR3 is 17 amino acids. J gave up 0 bases and V 4 bases, and 9 bases lay outside the gene matches. CDR3 sequence (DNA): TGCGCCAGCAGCCTCCCTGGACTAGCCAGCTCCTACAATGAGCAGTTCTTC. This codes for CASSLPGLASSYNEQFF.

The V gene is TRBV4-1, the J gene TRBJ2-5, with 10 positions matching TRBD1. The V gene end was trimmed by 2 bases and the J gene end by 4 bases; junction bases not matched to a gene: 10. Germline assignment: CDR1 MGHRA and CDR2 YSYEKL. The CDR3 contains 17 residues. In DNA form, the CDR3 reads TGCGCCAGCAGCCAAAGTGGAGGGACAGGGGTGCGAGAGACCCAGTACTTC. It translates to CASSQSGGTGVRETQYF.

The rearrangement uses TRBV5-8 and TRBJ2-3; TRBD2 aligns across 9 bases. This CDR3 comprises 15 residues. Germline V gene data show CDR1 as SGHTS and CDR2 as YDEGEE. The junction had 8 bases not matched to a gene; V was cut back by 3 bases and J by 6 bases. The CDR3: CASSSGLASQDTQYF. The CDR3 DNA is TGTGCCAGCAGCTCTGGACTAGCGTCACAGGATACGCAGTATTTT.

The chain couples TRBV28 to TRBJ2-3, with unresolved D. V lost 5 bases to trimming and J lost 2 bases, with 5 bases between them. From germline, CDR1 is MDHEN and CDR2 SYDVKM. The CDR3 has 12 amino acids. The CDR3 nucleotides read TGTGCCAGCAGTGGGGTCACAGATACGCAGTATTTT. Amino acids: CASSGVTDTQYF.

The V and J genes are TRBV7-8 and TRBJ2-1, with TRBD2 matching 7 bases. V trimming: 5 bases; J trimming: 7 bases; junction bases outside the gene matches: 11. The CDR3 has 15 amino acids. From germline, CDR1 is SGHVS and CDR2 FQNEAQ. Written as DNA, the CDR3 is TGTGCCAGCAGCCTGGCCTCGGGAGCGGGAAATGAGCAGTTCTTC. Protein: CASSLASGAGNEQFF.

The chain carries TRBV7-7 and TRBJ2-1, with 9 positions matching TRBD1. The trim removed 1 base at V and 6 bases at J, leaving 4 bases unmatched. The length of the CDR3 is 15 residues. Germline V gene sequence: CDR1 SSHAT, CDR2 FNYEAQ (reference sequence). In nucleotides, the CDR3 is TGTGCCAGCAGCTTAGACAGGGGGCCCGGCAATGAGCAGTTCTTC. Its protein is CASSLDRGPGNEQFF. Filled out from reference TRBV7-7 and TRBJ2-1, the complete variable domain reads GAGVSQSPRYKVTKRGQDVTLRCDPISSHATLYWYQQALGQGPEFLTYFNYEAQPDKSGLPSDRFSAERPEGSISTLTIQRTEQRDSAMYRCASSLDRGPGNEQFFGPGTRLTVL.

The chain has TRBV10-3 and TRBJ2-7; 11 bases match TRBD2. Germline V gene lookup returns CDR1 ENHRY and CDR2 SYGVKD. CDR3 length equals 16 residues. Unmatched junction bases numbered 4, after V lost 3 bases and J lost 0 bases. The CDR3 sequence is CAISETSGGSSYEQYF. CDR3 nucleotides: TGTGCCATCAGTGAAACTAGCGGGGGAAGCTCCTACGAGCAGTACTTC.

The chain recombines TRBV10-1 with TRBJ2-6, with TRBD1 as a possible D gene (5 bases). The CDR3 is 20 residues long. Trimming removed 8 bases from V and 0 bases from J, with 26 bases in between. In germline, CDR1 is WNHNN, CDR2 SYGVQD (reference sequence). The CDR3 spells CASDPRVGAGSGSGANVLTF. The CDR3 DNA is TGCGCCAGCGACCCCCGTGTAGGAGCAGGGTCGGGCTCTGGGGCCAACGTCCTGACTTTC.

The chain couples TRBV9 to TRBJ1-1, with D perhaps matching TRBD1 (5 bases). CDR1 is SGDLS and CDR2 is YYNGEE in the germline V gene. The CDR3 loop spans 15 amino acids. V was clipped by 0 bases and J by 1 base, with 10 bases between them. The CDR3 coding sequence is TGTGCCAGCAGCGTAGGAGGGGATGGGAACACTGAAGCTTTCTTT. This gives the protein CASSVGGDGNTEAFF.

The chain employs TRBV5-6 and TRBJ2-4; 7 bases agree with TRBD1. V dropped 2 bases and J dropped 5; count of bases not matched to a gene: 4. CDR3 size: 14 residues. From germline, CDR1 is SGHDT and CDR2 YYEEEE. CDR3 region: CASSFRDRENIQYF. The DNA for the CDR3 is TGTGCCAGCAGCTTCCGGGACAGAGAAAACATTCAGTACTTC. Based on the CDR3 plus reference TRBV5-6 and TRBJ2-4, the full variable domain is DAGVTQSPTHLIKTRGQQVTLRCSPKSGHDTVSWYQQALGQGPQFIFQYYEEEERQRGNFPDRFSGHQFPNYSSELNVNALLLGDSALYLCASSFRDRENIQYFGAGTRLSVL.

This chain joins TRBV5-4 and TRBJ2-2; 12 positions agree with TRBD2. Losses at the gene ends were 2 bases for V and 6 bases for J; bases not matched to a gene: 5. CDR1 and CDR2 (germline): SGHNT, YYREEE (reference sequence). The CDR3 has 16 amino acids. CDR3 nucleotide sequence: TGTGCCAGCAGCTTCGGACTAGCGGGAAGGTCCGGGGAGCTGTTTTTT. Translated: CASSFGLAGRSGELFF.

The chain carries TRBV5-6 and TRBJ2-2; the D is unclear. Germline CDR1 reads SGHDT; CDR2 reads YYEEEE. Trimming took 5 bases from V and 6 from J, leaving 8 bases between them. CDR3 length equals 12 residues. The DNA for the CDR3 is TGTGCCAGCAGTTTTACCCCCGGGGAGCTGTTTTTT. Amino acids: CASSFTPGELFF.

This clone occurred a few times. A far larger clone is off by one base, so a read error is likely. The DNA for the CDR3 is TGTGCCAGCAGCCAAGATCAGCGGGAGGCCCATGAGCAGCTCTTC. It codes for CASSQDQREAHEQLF. V usage is TRBV14 and J usage is TRBJ2-1, with 9 bases aligning to TRBD2. The CDR3 is 15 residues long. Germline V gene data show CDR1 as SGHDN and CDR2 as FVKESK.